Listed here are 23 T cell receptor beta chains from one sample, sequenced in a study of blood T cell repertoires in COVID-19. Only in-frame clones appear in the TCRdb table, and some are missing; sequencing was by immunoSEQ multiplex PCR. Among 100,000 to 150,000 clones, almost 70% were seen once, and the ten largest hold around 2%. Sample: peripheral blood. These receptor sequences come from a woman between 65 and 79 years old with acute or convalescent COVID-19.

V and J are TRBV2 and TRBJ2-3; D not certain. V shed 5 bases and J shed 2 bases, with 8 bases lying between them. CDR3 size: 13 residues. Germline V gene sequence: CDR1 SNHLY, CDR2 FYNNEI. This CDR3 is CASSPGYTDTQYF. Here the CDR3 DNA reads TGTGCCAGCAGTCCCGGTTACACAGATACGCAGTATTTT.

V gene TRBV19 combines with J gene TRBJ1-2; 9 nucleotides line up with TRBD1. Germline loops: CDR1 LNHDA, CDR2 SQIVND (reference sequence). Unmatched junction bases numbered 11, after V lost 4 bases and J lost 8 bases. The CDR3 spans 15 residues. The CDR3 is CASSTSSQGAEGYTF. The CDR3 DNA reads TGTGCCAGTAGTACCTCTTCACAGGGGGCTGAGGGCTACACCTTC.

The chain joins TRBV7-9 to TRBJ2-1; TRBD2 might be the D (6 bases). The CDR3 totals 17 residues. The germline V gene has CDR1 SEHNR and CDR2 FQNEAQ (reference sequence). The V end lost 6 bases, the J end lost 3 bases, and 21 bases lay between the germline ends. This chain's CDR3 is CASSFQSRGAGYNEQFF. The CDR3, as DNA: TGTGCCAGCAGTTTTCAAAGCCGCGGGGCCGGCTACAATGAGCAGTTCTTC.

This clone has only a few counts. The rearrangement joins TRBV11-2 to TRBJ2-2; the match to TRBD2 covers 15 bases. V lost 3 bases and J lost 0; bases outside the gene matches: 5. This CDR3 region has 19 residues. Germline CDR1 is SGHAT and CDR2 is FQNNGV. This chain's CDR3 is CASSLAGLAGGPNTGELFF. As DNA, the CDR3 is TGTGCCAGCAGCTTGGCTGGACTAGCGGGGGGGCCGAACACCGGGGAGCTGTTTTTT.

V usage is TRBV24-1 and J usage is TRBJ1-1; 10 nucleotides match TRBD1. CDR1 and CDR2 (germline): KGHDR, SFDVKD. CDR3 length: 15 amino acids. V was clipped by 3 bases and J by 11 bases; unmatched bases: 11. In DNA form, the CDR3 reads TGTGCCACCAGTGATCCTCGGGACAGGGGTTTCCGGGCTTTCTTT. Translation: CATSDPRDRGFRAFF.

The CDR3 reads CATLHGDGNQPQHF. In nucleotides, the CDR3 is TGTGCCACCTTGCACGGAGATGGCAATCAGCCCCAGCATTTT. The chain employs TRBV10-3 and TRBJ1-5, with D unclear. Germline CDR1 reads ENHRY; CDR2 reads SYGVKD. V shed 10 bases and J shed 2 bases, with 15 bases lying between them. The CDR3 sequence is 14 residues long.

This chain connects TRBV29-1 to TRBJ1-1; 7 nucleotides agree with TRBD1. The CDR3 has 14 residues. CDR1 and CDR2 from the germline V gene are SQVTM and ANQGSEA. After removal of 4 bases from V and 1 base from J, the junction contained 6 bases not matched to a gene. The CDR3 region is CSVGPGTENTEAFF. CDR3 in DNA: TGCAGCGTTGGGCCTGGGACAGAGAACACTGAAGCTTTCTTT.

CDR3 region: CASSFQGGRETQYF. CDR3 nucleotide sequence: TGTGCCAGCAGCTTCCAGGGGGGCCGGGAGACCCAGTACTTC. The J gene is TRBJ2-5, the V gene TRBV7-2; the D gene is possibly TRBD1 (7 bases). Germline CDR1 reads SGHTA; CDR2 reads FQGNSA. The CDR3 is made up of 14 amino acids. Trimming shortened V by 3 bases and J by 5 bases, and 13 bases separated the two germline ends.

The V call is TRBV28, the J call TRBJ1-6; D might be TRBD1 (6 bases). V lost 2 bases and J lost 9, with 14 bases in between. In germline, CDR1 is MDHEN, CDR2 SYDVKM. The CDR3 length is 15 residues. The DNA for the CDR3 is TGTGCCAGCAGTTTAGGCCCTGGGGGCGGTTCACCCCTCCACTTT. Amino acids: CASSLGPGGGSPLHF.

The chain carries TRBV6-5 and TRBJ1-1; D unclear. The CDR3 extends over 14 amino acids. Germline values: CDR1 MNHEY, CDR2 SVGAGI. Trimming cost V 7 bases and J 7 bases, with 19 bases left between them. The CDR3 coding sequence is TGTGCCAGCACCCCTAACCCGGGGTCCCGTGAAGCTTTCTTT. It translates to CASTPNPGSREAFF.

In DNA, the CDR3 is TGTGCCAGCAGCTTAGGGGGGGTCGGAGTCAATGAGCAGTTCTTC. This codes for CASSLGGVGVNEQFF. The J gene is TRBJ2-1, the V gene TRBV7-3, with 7 bases identical to TRBD2. CDR1 is SGHTA and CDR2 is FQGTGA in the germline V gene. V shed 2 bases, J shed 6 bases, and the junction held 7 bases outside the gene matches. There are 15 residues in the CDR3.

V usage is TRBV7-2 and J usage is TRBJ1-1, with D possibly matching TRBD1 (6 bases). CDR1 and CDR2 (germline): SGHTA, FQGNSA. The CDR3 runs 15 residues. The germline V and J ends were trimmed by 5 bases and 0 bases, with 13 bases remaining between them. CDR3 loop: CASSTQQGMNTEAFF. Here the CDR3 DNA reads TGTGCCAGCAGCACCCAACAGGGCATGAACACTGAAGCTTTCTTT.

V and J are TRBV6-6 and TRBJ1-6; tentative D call: TRBD1 (6 bases). The CDR3 has 16 residues. Germline CDR1 MNHNY, CDR2 SVGAGI (reference sequence). Trimming cost V 7 bases and J 7 bases, with 20 bases left between them. CDR3 DNA: TGTGCCAGCATTGGGCCGGGAGGGGGTTCGAATTCACCCCTCCACTTT. Translated, it gives CASIGPGGGSNSPLHF.

This clone was found once. The CDR3 spells CASSQLGLAAYNEQFF. The DNA for the CDR3 is TGTGCCAGCAGCCAGTTGGGACTAGCGGCCTACAATGAGCAGTTCTTC. The chain is built from TRBV14 and TRBJ2-1; 11 bases map to TRBD2. In germline, CDR1 is SGHDN, CDR2 FVKESK. The V and J ends lost 3 bases and 2 bases, in that order; junction bases with no gene match: 3. This CDR3 contains 16 residues.

V usage is TRBV7-9 and J usage is TRBJ1-4; D might be TRBD1 (6 bases). The length of the CDR3 is 13 residues. Germline CDR1 reads SEHNR; CDR2 reads FQNEAQ (reference sequence). V was clipped by 4 bases and J by 10 bases, with 13 bases between them. The CDR3 sequence: CASSSKPQGKLFF. For the CDR3, the DNA is TGTGCCAGCAGCTCCAAACCACAGGGAAAACTGTTTTTT.

The CDR3, as DNA: TGCGCCAGCAGCCCTGGGGGACAGGACGGTTCACCCCTCCACTTT. This translates into CASSPGGQDGSPLHF. This chain links TRBV5-1 with TRBJ1-6, with TRBD1 matching 8 bases. The CDR3 length is 15 residues. The germline V gene has CDR1 SGHRS and CDR2 YFSETQ. J gave up 9 bases and V 4 bases, and 9 bases lay outside the gene matches.

The chain joins TRBV5-1 to TRBJ1-2; 10 nucleotides line up with TRBD1. Germline lookup yields CDR1 SGHRS and CDR2 YFSETQ. Trimming took 2 bases from V and 8 from J; bases not matched to a gene: 12. The CDR3 extends over 16 amino acids. The CDR3 spells CASSFGTGVSQGGYTF. CDR3 nucleotides: TGCGCCAGCAGCTTCGGGACAGGGGTCTCCCAGGGGGGCTACACCTTC.

A few counts support this clone. The chain couples TRBV5-4 to TRBJ1-2, with 9 positions matching TRBD1. Germline loops: CDR1 SGHNT, CDR2 YYREEE (reference sequence). V shed 2 bases and J 0 bases; nucleotides not matched to a gene: 11. CDR3 length: 18 amino acids. This chain's CDR3 is CASSLPPGQGFANYGYTF. DNA of the CDR3: TGTGCCAGCAGCTTACCTCCGGGACAGGGATTCGCTAACTATGGCTACACCTTC.

This chain joins TRBV6-5 and TRBJ2-6; D not resolved. This CDR3 contains 13 residues. Between the trimmed V and J ends, which lost 6 bases and 0 bases, there was a span of 3 bases. Germline lookup yields CDR1 MNHEY and CDR2 SVGAGI. Here the CDR3 reads CASRLSGANVLTF. The CDR3 DNA reads TGTGCCAGCAGACTCTCTGGGGCCAACGTCCTGACTTTC.

The genes are TRBV6-5 and TRBJ2-7; D remains unclear. The germline V and J ends were trimmed by 6 bases and 0 bases, with 15 bases remaining between them. Germline-derived CDR1 and CDR2 are MNHEY and SVGAGI. This CDR3 is 15 amino acids long. For the CDR3, the DNA is TGTGCCAGCAGCGCCTCTCTAGGTTTCTCCTACGAGCAGTACTTC. It yields the protein CASSASLGFSYEQYF.

V is TRBV6-5 and J is TRBJ2-7; D perhaps matches TRBD1 (6 bases). There are 14 residues in the CDR3. Germline V gene data show CDR1 as MNHEY and CDR2 as SVGAGI. The germline V and J ends were trimmed by 5 bases and 5 bases, with 16 bases remaining between them. The CDR3 DNA reads as TGTGCCAGCAGTCCGGACAGCGAGGGGGACGAGCAGTACTTC. Translation: CASSPDSEGDEQYF.

The CDR3 loop reads CASSVLISGGLTDTQYF. CDR3 coding DNA: TGTGCCAGCAGCGTGCTAATTAGCGGGGGGCTCACAGATACGCAGTATTTT. V usage is TRBV9 and J usage is TRBJ2-3, with 10 bases matching TRBD2. V shed 2 bases, J shed 2 bases, and the junction held 8 bases outside the gene matches. The germline V gene has CDR1 SGDLS and CDR2 YYNGEE. There are 17 residues in the CDR3.

V and J are TRBV10-2 and TRBJ2-2; D call uncertain. V shed 11 bases and J shed 0 bases, with 7 bases lying between them. Germline CDR1 is WSHSY and CDR2 is SAAADI. CDR3 size: 12 residues. CDR3 nucleotide sequence: TGCGCCTCCTCCTCGAACACCGGGGAGCTGTTTTTT. Protein sequence: CASSSNTGELFF.